These 13 T cell receptor beta chains came from one sample sequenced in a study of shared clonotypes between healthy human individuals. The repertoire was sequenced with immunoSEQ multiplex PCR; TCRdb's copy has only in-frame clones and lacks some. This sample yields hundreds of thousands of clones, of which less than 80% are seen a single time; about 1.8% belongs to the top ten. Sequenced material: memory CD4+ T cells sorted from blood. Subset: CD45RA-negative fraction. Source of these receptors: a woman aged 25 to 45 in good health.

This clone was detected only a few times. The V call is TRBV30, the J call TRBJ1-6; a weak D match, TRBD1 (6 bases). V lost 2 bases and J lost 5, with 19 bases in between. Germline CDR1 and CDR2: GTSNPN and SVGIG (reference sequence). This CDR3 is built from 17 residues. CDR3 DNA sequence: TGTGCCTGGAGTAGGCCTCGGGACACGGGAAATAATTCACCCCTCCACTTT. Its translation is CAWSRPRDTGNNSPLHF.

The chain carries TRBV5-1 and TRBJ2-1, with 7 nucleotides matching TRBD2. CDR3 length: 15 amino acids. Germline V gene data show CDR1 as SGHRS and CDR2 as YFSETQ. V shed 4 bases, J shed 2 bases, and the junction held 6 bases outside the gene matches. The chain's CDR3 is CASSGTIFTYNEQFF. CDR3 bases: TGCGCCAGCAGCGGGACTATCTTCACCTACAATGAGCAGTTCTTC. The whole variable domain, filled in from reference TRBV5-1 and TRBJ2-1, reads KAGVTQTPRYLIKTRGQQVTLSCSPISGHRSVSWYQQTPGQGLQFLFEYFSETQRNKGNFPGRFSGRQFSNSRSEMNVSTLELGDSALYLCASSGTIFTYNEQFFGPGTRLTVL.

The J gene is TRBJ2-3, the V gene TRBV7-8, with TRBD1 matching 7 bases. The CDR3 loop spans 15 amino acids. J lost 3 bases, V lost 3 bases, and 6 bases had no gene match. Germline CDR1 is SGHVS and CDR2 is FQNEAQ. The CDR3, as DNA: TGTGCCAGCAGCTTTCGACAGGGAAGGACAGATACGCAGTATTTT. Translating gives CASSFRQGRTDTQYF.

V gene TRBV27 combines with J gene TRBJ2-2, with TRBD1 as a possible D gene (5 bases). Between the trimmed V and J ends, which lost 3 bases and 2 bases, there was a span of 16 bases. There are 17 residues in the CDR3. Per the germline V gene, CDR1 is MNHEY and CDR2 is SMNVEV (reference sequence). DNA for the CDR3: TGTGCCAGCAGTTTCCAAGGGGCCCCCGCCAACACCGGGGAGCTGTTTTTT. This codes for CASSFQGAPANTGELFF.

About this clone: The same CDR3 can be traced to other DNA sequences in this sample. This sequence joins TRBV5-1 and TRBJ2-3, with TRBD1 matching 9 bases. V shed 8 bases and J 1 base; nucleotides not matched to a gene: 5. The length of the CDR3 is 14 residues. The germline V gene encodes CDR1 SGHRS and CDR2 YFSETQ. This CDR3 reads CASKGQGGTDTQYF. CDR3 in DNA: TGCGCCAGTAAGGGACAGGGAGGCACAGATACGCAGTATTTT.

The gene calls are TRBV9 and TRBJ2-3; TRBD1 aligns across 8 bases. Germline V CDR1 and CDR2: SGDLS, YYNGEE. The CDR3 is 20 amino acids. V lost 4 bases, J lost 0 bases, and 19 bases stayed unmatched. The CDR3 DNA is TGTGCCAGCAGCCCCCGACAGGGGCCCATTCTATCGACTAGCACAGATACGCAGTATTTT. As protein: CASSPRQGPILSTSTDTQYF.

The chain joins TRBV7-6 to TRBJ2-3, with 9 bases identical to TRBD2. The trim removed 3 bases at V and 0 bases at J, leaving 10 bases unmatched. Germline CDR1 is SGHVS and CDR2 is FNYEAQ. The CDR3 has 18 residues. Here the CDR3 reads CASSFLPSGKPSTDTQYF. CDR3 nucleotide sequence: TGTGCCAGCAGCTTTCTCCCTAGCGGGAAGCCTAGCACAGATACGCAGTATTTT.

This chain joins TRBV7-2 and TRBJ2-1; D not resolved. The CDR3 runs 13 residues. V was shortened by 1 base and J by 9 bases, with 10 bases between the two germline ends. Germline values: CDR1 SGHTA, CDR2 FQGNSA. The CDR3 DNA reads as TGTGCCAGCAGCTTAGATGGAGTTGTTGAGCAGTTCTTC. It yields the protein CASSLDGVVEQFF.

V is TRBV19 and J is TRBJ2-7; D may be TRBD2 (6 bases). The ends were cut back, 4 bases at V and 2 bases at J, with 12 bases in the middle. This CDR3 is 14 amino acids long. The germline V gene encodes CDR1 LNHDA and CDR2 SQIVND (reference sequence). The CDR3 region is CASSTGTGAYEQYF. The CDR3 nucleotides read TGTGCCAGTAGTACCGGGACTGGAGCCTACGAGCAGTACTTC.

This CDR3 reads CASTPLGLPAQDTQYF. CDR3 coding DNA: TGTGCCAGTACCCCTCTTGGACTACCTGCACAAGATACGCAGTATTTT. This chain joins TRBV27 and TRBJ2-3; weak D call: TRBD2 (6 bases). Trimming pared 9 bases from V and 5 bases from J, leaving 24 bases between. This CDR3 is 16 amino acids long. The V gene's germline CDR1 is MNHEY and CDR2 SMNVEV (reference sequence).

The chain carries TRBV19 and TRBJ1-5; 12 bases map to TRBD1. The CDR3 spans 17 residues. The germline CDR1 and CDR2 sequences are LNHDA and SQIVND (reference sequence). V lost 7 bases, J lost 7 bases, and 14 bases stayed unmatched. CDR3 region: CASTGTRDRGLRQPQHF. The CDR3 DNA reads as TGTGCCAGTACAGGTACAAGGGACAGGGGGCTAAGGCAGCCCCAGCATTTT.

This chain links TRBV2 with TRBJ1-2; D perhaps matches TRBD1 (6 bases). The length of the CDR3 is 14 residues. Between the trimmed V and J ends, which lost 6 bases and 0 bases, there was a span of 11 bases. The germline gives CDR1 SNHLY, CDR2 FYNNEI. CDR3 sequence reads: CASRQGITNYGYTF. The CDR3, as DNA: TGTGCCAGCAGGCAGGGGATTACTAACTATGGCTACACCTTC.

The chain carries TRBV5-4 and TRBJ2-5; 9 positions agree with TRBD1. The CDR3 is 15 amino acids. After removal of 4 bases from V and 5 bases from J, the junction contained 9 bases not matched to a gene. Germline-derived CDR1 and CDR2 are SGHNT and YYREEE (reference sequence). The chain's CDR3 is CASSPSGTGRETQYF. The CDR3 DNA follows: TGTGCCAGCAGCCCCTCCGGGACAGGGAGGGAGACCCAGTACTTC. The full variable domain, in which reference TRBV5-4 and TRBJ2-5 provide the parts outside the CDR3, is ETGVTQSPTHLIKTRGQQVTLRCSSQSGHNTVSWYQQALGQGPQFIFQYYREEENGRGNFPPRFSGLQFPNYSSELNVNALELDDSALYLCASSPSGTGRETQYFGPGTRLLVL.